This T cell receptor beta chain appears in the sequencing data of a study of T-cell memory formation after mild COVID-19. Study results and caveats: A subset of responding clones appeared in pre-infection memory, suggesting cross-reactive memory joined.

Via MiXCR, TCRdb re-called the 5' RACE reads, giving one row per CDR3 protein. The profile shows about 210,000 distinct CDR3 sequences, 8% to 11% of them singletons. A remark on this clonotype: Its antigen is unidentified.

Trimming cost V 3 bases and J 6 bases, with 15 bases left between them. The CDR3 covers 14 residues. Germline CDR1 DFQATT, CDR2 SNEGSKA (reference sequence). The specimen was PBMCs or a T cell subset sorted from them (not recorded which). The receptor was derived from a man aged 18 to 30 who had mild COVID-19 (a few samples of this study predate the infection). Cell type and time point are not known. This chain connects TRBV20-1 to TRBJ2-1, with D possibly matching TRBD1 (7 bases). The CDR3 spells CSARGQGDSNEQFF. The CDR3 nucleotides read TGCAGTGCTAGGGGGCAGGGGGACTCCAATGAGCAGTTCTTC.